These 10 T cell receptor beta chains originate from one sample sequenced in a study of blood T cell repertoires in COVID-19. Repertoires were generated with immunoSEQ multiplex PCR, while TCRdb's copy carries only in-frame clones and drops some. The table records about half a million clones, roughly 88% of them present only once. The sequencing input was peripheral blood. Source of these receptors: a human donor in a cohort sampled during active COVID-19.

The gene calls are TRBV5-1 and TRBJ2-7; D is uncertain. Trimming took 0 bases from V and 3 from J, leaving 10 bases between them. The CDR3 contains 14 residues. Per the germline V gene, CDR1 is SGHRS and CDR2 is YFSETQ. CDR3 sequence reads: CASSLATANYEQYF. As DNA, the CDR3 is TGCGCCAGCAGCTTGGCCACAGCAAACTACGAGCAGTACTTC.

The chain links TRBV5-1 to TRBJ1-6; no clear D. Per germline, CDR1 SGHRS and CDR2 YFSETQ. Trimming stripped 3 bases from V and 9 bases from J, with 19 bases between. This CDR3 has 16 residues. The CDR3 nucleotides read TGCGCCAGCAGCTCCCAGAGTCGGGGTGGTTTTTCACCCCTCCACTTT. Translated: CASSSQSRGGFSPLHF.

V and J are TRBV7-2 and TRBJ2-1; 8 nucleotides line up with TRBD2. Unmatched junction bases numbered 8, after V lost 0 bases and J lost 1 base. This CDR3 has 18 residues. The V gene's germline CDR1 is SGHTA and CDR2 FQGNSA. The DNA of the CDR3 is TGTGCCAGCAGCTTAGCGCTACTAGCGGACTCTTCCTACAATGAGCAGTTCTTC. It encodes CASSLALLADSSYNEQFF.

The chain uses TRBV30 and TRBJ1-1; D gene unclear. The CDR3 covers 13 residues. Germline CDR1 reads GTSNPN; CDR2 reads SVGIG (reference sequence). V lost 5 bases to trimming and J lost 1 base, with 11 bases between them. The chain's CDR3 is CAWGGYSNTEAFF. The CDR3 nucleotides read TGTGCCTGGGGCGGGTACTCGAACACTGAAGCTTTCTTT.

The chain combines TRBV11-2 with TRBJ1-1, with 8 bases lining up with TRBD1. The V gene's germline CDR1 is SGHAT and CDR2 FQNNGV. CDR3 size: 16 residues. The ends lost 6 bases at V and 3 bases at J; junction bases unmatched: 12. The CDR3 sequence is CASRYRDRRGHTEAFF. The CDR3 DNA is TGTGCCAGCAGATACAGGGACAGGCGCGGCCACACTGAAGCTTTCTTT.

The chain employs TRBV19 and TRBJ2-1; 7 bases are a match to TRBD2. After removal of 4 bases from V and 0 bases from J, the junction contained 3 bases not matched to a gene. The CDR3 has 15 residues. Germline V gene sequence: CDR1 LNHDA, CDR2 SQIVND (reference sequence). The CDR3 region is CASSTSGRSYNEQFF. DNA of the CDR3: TGTGCCAGTAGTACTAGCGGCCGCTCCTACAATGAGCAGTTCTTC.

The CDR3 DNA sequence: TGTGCCAGCAGTTTGTCCGACAGGGGGTACGAGCAGTACTTC. Encoded protein: CASSLSDRGYEQYF. This chain uses TRBV27 with TRBJ2-7; 9 bases fit TRBD1. CDR1 MNHEY and CDR2 SMNVEV come from the germline V gene (reference sequence). J gave up 4 bases and V 3 bases, and 4 bases lay outside the gene matches. This CDR3 is built from 14 residues.

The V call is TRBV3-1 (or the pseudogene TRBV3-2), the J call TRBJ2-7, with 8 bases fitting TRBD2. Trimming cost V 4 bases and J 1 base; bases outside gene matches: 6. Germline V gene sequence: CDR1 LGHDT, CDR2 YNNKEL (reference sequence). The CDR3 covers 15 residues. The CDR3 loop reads CASSRPGLESYEQYF. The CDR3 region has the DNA TGTGCCAGCAGCCGCCCGGGACTAGAGTCCTACGAGCAGTACTTC.

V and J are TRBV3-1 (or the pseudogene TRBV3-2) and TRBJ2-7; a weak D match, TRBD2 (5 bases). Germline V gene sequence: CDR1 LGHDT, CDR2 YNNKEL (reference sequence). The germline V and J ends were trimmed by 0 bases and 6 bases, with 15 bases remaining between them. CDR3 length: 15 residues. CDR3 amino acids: CASSQDGSRAIEQYF. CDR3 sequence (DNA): TGTGCCAGCAGCCAAGATGGGAGCCGGGCCATCGAGCAGTACTTC.

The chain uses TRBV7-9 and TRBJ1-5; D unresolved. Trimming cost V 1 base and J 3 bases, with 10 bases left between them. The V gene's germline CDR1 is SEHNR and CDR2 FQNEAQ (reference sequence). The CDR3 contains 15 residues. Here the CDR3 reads CASSLGQYNNQPQHF. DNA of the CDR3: TGTGCCAGCAGCTTAGGGCAATATAACAATCAGCCCCAGCATTTT.